This T cell receptor beta chain is from a study of cytomegalovirus exposure and HLA in healthy donors. The V gene end was trimmed by 3 bases and the J gene end by 13 bases; junction bases not matched to a gene: 9. The germline V gene has CDR1 GTSNPN and CDR2 SVGIG (reference sequence). There are 13 residues in the CDR3. Here immunoSEQ multiplex PCR was the method, and the copy in TCRdb shows in-frame clones only, minus some. The sample has 110,000 to 150,000 clones, approximately 93% seen once. The sample was PBMCs. The rearrangement joins TRBV30 to TRBJ1-6; 7 bases fit TRBD1. The source is a man aged 18 to 30 in good health and CMV-seronegative. The CDR3 coding sequence is TGTGCCTGGAGCCCTACAGGGGCCGGGCCCCTCCACTTT. Translation: CAWSPTGAGPLHF.